This T cell receptor (beta chain) was observed in a study of T cell responses to AZD1222 COVID-19 vaccine (dated by TCRdb to the early 2020s). A note on the overall study: Because spike-specific TCR depth and breadth did not differ between the two schedules, AZD1222 recipients who got a second dose at roughly 4 weeks were pooled with those who got a second dose at roughly 12 weeks. TCR sequencing was performed for about 240 trial participants, of whom approximately 200 were given two doses of AZD1222 and around 25 were given two doses of MenACWY control vaccine. Trial participants were enrolled by age into 18-55, 56-69 and 70-plus year subgroups, with approximately 160, 26 and 62 TCR-sequenced participants respectively. The paper as a whole reports these results and caveats: Because no day 14 peak-response samples were available, the repertoires could be characterized only after the peak T cell response. Epitopes outside the regions mutated in the B.1.351 and B.1.1.7 variants were reportedly recognized by nearly half of the unique spike-specific TCRs. Conclusions about previously exposed vaccinees were limited because only a handful of AZD1222 recipients were SARS-CoV-2 seropositive at baseline. The vaccine-associated CD4 TCRs covered the entire spike protein, and the dominant responses fell in regions 160-218 and 743-854. In the small 56-69-year group, the increase in depth fell short of significance, most likely because of low power. A significant rise in spike-specific TCR breadth and depth was observed after two AZD1222 doses relative to day 0 and relative to MenACWY recipients. Most participants were white British and females outnumbered males, and the authors suggested that clonal diversity may have been underestimated.

The sample's time point label, decoded: baseline before first vaccination. Vaccinee samples came from UK trials COV001 and COV002, including a single-blind randomized controlled phase 2/3 trial of AZD1222 (ChAdOx1 nCoV-19) in healthy adults. Trial participant PBMC samples were collected at day 0 and day 28 after the second dose for TCRbeta chain sequencing. Comment on this clone: The specificity of this receptor is unknown. No much larger clonotype is one base removed from it; base qualities were not supplied.

Between the V and J ends, shortened by 0 bases and 8 bases respectively, the junction contains 4 bases. Reading the germline V gene gives CDR1 MRHNA and CDR2 SNTAGT. From cysteine to phenylalanine, the CDR3 is 11 amino acids long. Only the CDR3 portion is preserved as DNA: 33 bases, with reading frame beginning at the first base. The CDR3 regions of human TCRbeta chains were analyzed by immunosequencing. From the authors' description of their analysis: Repertoire TCRs were matched against a reference library of SARS-CoV-2-specific TCRs generated with the MIRA antigen-specificity platform. Breadth meant the fraction of unique TCRs that were SARS-CoV-2-associated, whereas depth meant the fraction of total T cells that were SARS-CoV-2-associated. Using the MIRA data, every spike-specific TCR was mapped to the spike region that the TCR reacted to and assigned to either a CD4 or a CD8 class. Log10-transformed breadth and depth values were compared by one-way ANOVA with Sidak's multiple comparisons tests. Entries here come from immuneACCESS through TCRdb and include only in-frame sequences with V and J called. Some clones fail to appear in such tables; in the studies checked, an unresolved V gene covers under half of the shortfall, and the cause of the remainder is unknown. V, J and clone size reflect that table, while D and trimming were determined from the DNA. The sample has about 87,000 clones on record, around nine tenths of them singletons. The biggest ten clones account for less than 3.5% of the sample.

The source was peripheral blood, collected on day 0 of AZD1222 vaccination. This sequence was found in an adult in good health. Recombination connected TRBV6-4 to TRBJ1-2, with the D segment identity uncertain. The nucleotide sequence is TGTGCCAGCAGTGACTCAATGGGCTACACCTTC. It is translated as CASSDSMGYTF.